The present TCR beta chain was sequenced within a study of shared clonotypes between healthy human individuals (dated by TCRdb to about 2020). In terms of the full investigation: Two women and three men aged 18 to 49 years were included in the cohort. To estimate repertoire size and how much clonotypes are shared between individuals, the study performed deep sequencing of blood TCR repertoires from 4 to 6 healthy adults. Per donor, leukapheresis produced somewhere between about 0.8 and 9.5 billion PBMCs. Different laboratories and diverse techniques were used to prepare libraries and sequence TCR repertoires, to increase sequencing depth and limit assay-specific biases. For each donor, three plates each were used for CD4 naive and CD4 memory, two plates were used for CD8 naive, and one plate was used for CD8 memory.

Overall results and qualifications from the work: When several donors were compared, the shared fraction of clonotypes was approximately 5% for naive CD4, roughly 3.3% for naive CD8, 2% to 2.5% for memory CD4, and 0.4% for memory CD8. Estimated clonotype richness was generally larger for naive than for memory subsets. The genetic and exposure-history diversity represented was limited by the small number of donors. Sampling was restricted to blood, and TCR repertoires in tissues likely differ from the TCR repertoires found in blood. Rarefaction of sorted-subset datasets indicated incomplete sequencing despite the large sequencing depth. Higher generation probabilities were observed for clonotypes shared by all four sorted-subset donors than for non-shared clonotypes. Pairwise subsampling indicated that sequencing depth was expected to affect the degree of clonotype sharing among donors.

CD8 naive samples were CD45RO-negative cells positively selected for CCR7, giving a CD45RA+CCR7+ population that excluded TemRA cells. Donors were healthy HIV-negative adults with no recently reported acute infections or vaccinations. Only Caucasian adults living in Nashville, Tennessee, USA were represented among the donors. Blood was collected by leukapheresis, and PBMCs were isolated by Ficoll-Histopaque density gradient centrifugation and then cryopreserved in liquid nitrogen vapor phase. Analytical flow cytometry was used to check the purity and quantity of each magnetically sorted T cell population. Genomic DNA was isolated from every sorted fraction and measured by UV absorbance on a Nanodrop 2000c. With regard to this clone: The antigen it recognizes is unknown. Base qualities are not at hand, and no much larger clone is one base apart.

Using the deep immunoSEQ assay, multiplex PCR amplified TCR CDR3 regions from genomic DNA. For each cell subset, the extracted genomic DNA was distributed evenly across all wells of several immunoSEQ 96-well plates, and each plate served as one replicate. For sorted subsets, each replicate PCR was loaded with 200 to 250 ng genomic DNA, equivalent to some 27,000 T cell genomes. Purified libraries were measured with a Qubit 3.0 fluorometer, size-checked on a Bioanalyzer 2100, and measured again with the KAPA Library Quantification kit. Every immunoSEQ 96-well plate was sequenced on a separate single-read 150-cycle Illumina NextSeq 550 flow cell. The authors' pipeline ran thus. Because the immunoSEQ output included only junctional sequences and no quality scores, the filtering could not be the same as the filtering used for full-length reads. Sequences were annotated with PyIR, a Python wrapper for IgBLAST v1.9, using IMGT germline references to assign V/J genes and CDR3. Any read was removed if the V/J assignment was weak (E-value above 1e-6), the CDR3 was missing, or the read contained stop codons, out-of-frame junctions, or ambiguous translated residues. V3J clonotypes were defined as sequences sharing an identical inferred V gene, J gene, and CDR3 amino acid sequence. Percentage overlap between repertoires was computed as shared unique clonotypes divided by the size of the smaller repertoire. Repertoire richness was assessed with RTK rarefaction, the Chao1 estimator, and Recon v2.1 estimates of unobserved clonotypes. Generation probabilities were computed with OLGA for all TCRbeta clonotypes obtained by the gDNA method from four donors. TCRdb obtained this table from immuneACCESS and retained in-frame rearrangements with V and J assigned. These tables miss some clones; where compared with another copy, unresolved V genes account for less than half of the shortfall, and the remainder is unexplained. The V and J calls and the clone size are those of that table, but D and trimming were determined from the DNA. For this sample there are over 750,000 clones; around 96% appear just once. The top ten constitute roughly 0.23% of the sample.

For CDR1 and CDR2, the germline V gene lists SGHRS and YFSETQ. The CDR3, cysteine through phenylalanine, is 13 amino acids long. The DNA shown is the 39-base CDR3, in frame from base 1. Trimming takes 0 bases from V and 3 bases from J, and the germline ends sit 7 bases apart. The chain is assembled from TRBV5-1 and TRBJ2-7, and possibly TRBD1, on 6 matching bases. Sequencing was done on a sample of naive CD8+ T cells sorted from blood. This sample's cell subset or site label indicates: CD45RA+CCR7+. This sequence originates from a man younger than 45 in good health. The CDR3 reads CASSLEQGYEQYF. The DNA is as follows: TGCGCCAGCAGCTTGGAACAGGGCTACGAGCAGTACTTC.